The rows below give T cell receptor beta chains drawn from one sample of a study of T-cell memory formation after mild COVID-19. From the 5' RACE reads, TCRdb called clonotypes with MiXCR, one entry per CDR3 protein. The profile covers approximately 260,000 distinct CDR3 sequences, with roughly 17% appearing a single time and around 21% taken by the ten largest. The sequenced sample was PBMCs or a T cell subset sorted from them (not recorded which). The receptors here all came from a man younger than 35 who had mild COVID-19 (a few samples of this study predate the infection). Cell type and time point are not known. CDR3s include the opening cysteine and the closing phenylalanine or tryptophan. The order of the fields is clone size, V gene, D gene, J gene, CDR3 protein, CDR3 DNA. D genes are given only for firm matches. Clone size is not always given. Where it is, it says once, few, many or a class for expanded clones.

few	TRBV7-2	NA	TRBJ1-2	CASSARQTNAGYTF	TGTGCCAGCAGCGCCCGACAGACTAACGCGGGCTACACCTTC
NA	TRBV13	TRBD2	TRBJ2-4	CASSPLGEASGEVAKNIQYF	TGTGCCAGCAGCCCCCTCGGGGAGGCTAGCGGGGAAGTAGCCAAAAACATTCAGTACTTC
NA	TRBV6-2/TRBV6-3	NA	TRBJ2-2	CASSYWGAGELFF	TGTGCCAGCAGTTATTGGGGTGCCGGGGAGCTGTTTTTT
few	TRBV15	NA	TRBJ2-6	CATSTHGAAGANVLTF	TGTGCCACCAGCACCCATGGGGCGGCTGGGGCCAACGTCCTGACTTTC
NA	TRBV9	TRBD2	TRBJ2-1	CASSIGTSDEQFF	TGTGCCAGCAGCATCGGGACTAGTGATGAGCAGTTCTTC
few	TRBV4-1	TRBD2	TRBJ2-7	CASSQDPSGGYIGYEQYF	TGCGCCAGCAGCCAAGATCCTAGCGGGGGGTACATCGGGTACGAGCAGTACTTC
NA	TRBV7-3	NA	TRBJ2-1	CASSPSRAAEQFF	TGTGCCAGCAGCCCAAGTCGGGCAGCCGAGCAGTTCTTC
few	TRBV30	NA	TRBJ1-2	CAWSRSQEVGYGYTF	TGTGCCTGGAGTCGGAGCCAGGAGGTCGGCTATGGCTACACCTTC
NA	TRBV5-1	NA	TRBJ1-1	CASRTTRDTQAFF	TGCGCCAGCAGAACTACCCGGGATACTCAAGCTTTCTTT
NA	TRBV20-1	NA	TRBJ2-3	CSARASGVDTQYF	TGCAGTGCTAGAGCTTCCGGGGTGGATACGCAGTATTTT
NA	TRBV10-1	NA	TRBJ2-7	CASSDGQGPVYEQYF	TGCGCCAGCAGTGACGGGCAGGGCCCAGTCTACGAGCAGTACTTC
NA	TRBV29-1	TRBD2	TRBJ2-5	CSVWGGQETQYF	TGCAGCGTCTGGGGGGGGCAAGAGACCCAGTACTTC
many	TRBV24-1	NA	TRBJ2-7	CASPGEGYEQYF	TGTGCCTCCCCGGGGGAAGGATACGAGCAGTACTTC
few	TRBV20-1	NA	TRBJ1-2	CSARGTSYGYTF	TGCAGTGCTAGGGGGACCAGCTATGGCTACACCTTC
NA	TRBV4-3	TRBD2	TRBJ2-7	CASSQDGGETYEQYF	TGCGCCAGCAGCCAAGATGGGGGGGAGACCTACGAGCAGTACTTC
NA	TRBV5-1	TRBD2	TRBJ2-7	CASSRAPPGGYEQYF	TGCGCCAGCAGTCGTGCCCCTCCGGGAGGATACGAGCAGTACTTC
few	TRBV11-2	NA	TRBJ2-1	CASSLWASGEFEQFF	TGTGCCAGCAGCTTATGGGCGTCAGGGGAGTTCGAGCAGTTCTTC
few	TRBV7-9	NA	TRBJ2-2	CASSTQGNTGELFF	TGTGCCAGCAGTACCCAGGGGAACACCGGGGAGCTGTTTTTT
NA	TRBV4-1	NA	TRBJ1-2	CASSQDSHGSYGYTF	TGCGCCAGCAGCCAAGATAGTCACGGTTCCTATGGCTACACCTTC
NA	TRBV4-1	NA	TRBJ1-1	CASSQAQNTEAFF	TGCGCCAGCAGCCAAGCCCAGAACACTGAAGCTTTCTTT
NA	TRBV20-1	NA	TRBJ2-5	CSATIWGEQETQYF	TGCAGTGCTACGATTTGGGGAGAGCAAGAGACCCAGTACTTC
NA	TRBV20-1	NA	TRBJ2-7	CSASSGTRTYEQYF	TGCAGTGCTAGCTCCGGGACAAGAACCTACGAGCAGTACTTC
NA	TRBV20-1	NA	TRBJ1-6	CSARHRARSYNSPLHF	TGCAGTGCTAGGCACAGGGCCCGCTCCTATAATTCACCCCTCCACTTT
many	TRBV6-5	NA	TRBJ1-6	CASRSSNSPLHF	TGTGCCAGCAGATCATCCAATTCACCCCTCCACTTT
NA	TRBV6-5	NA	TRBJ2-7	CASSYFDSSYEQYF	TGTGCCAGCAGTTATTTCGACAGCTCCTACGAGCAGTACTTC
few	TRBV6-1	NA	TRBJ1-1	CASSFIGGETEAFF	TGTGCCAGCAGTTTCATAGGGGGTGAGACTGAAGCTTTCTTT
few	TRBV20-1	NA	TRBJ1-1	CSADVGAGTEAFF	TGCAGTGCAGACGTCGGGGCTGGGACTGAAGCTTTCTTT
many	TRBV4-1	NA	TRBJ2-5	CASSQGGFYQETQYF	TGCGCCAGCAGCCAAGGGGGTTTTTACCAAGAGACCCAGTACTTC
few	TRBV7-8	NA	TRBJ2-1	CASSWGRDSTYNEQFF	TGTGCCAGCAGCTGGGGACGGGACTCAACTTACAATGAGCAGTTCTTC
NA	TRBV5-5	NA	TRBJ2-1	CTSSLAGLVHNEQFF	TGTACCAGCAGCTTGGCAGGGTTGGTACACAATGAGCAGTTCTTC
few	TRBV24-1	TRBD2	TRBJ2-1	CATSDISSGFNEQFF	TGTGCCACCAGTGATATTTCTAGCGGGTTCAATGAGCAGTTCTTC
NA	TRBV9	NA	TRBJ1-1	CASSVVDRNTEAFF	TGTGCCAGCAGCGTAGTGGATAGGAACACTGAAGCTTTCTTT
few	TRBV20-1	TRBD2	TRBJ2-5	CSATPSGGLKTQYF	TGCAGTGCCACTCCTAGCGGGGGTTTGAAGACCCAGTACTTC
NA	TRBV7-2	NA	TRBJ1-3	CASSLRRGSGNTIYF	TGTGCCAGCAGCTTAAGGAGGGGCTCTGGAAACACCATATATTTT
few	TRBV20-1	NA	TRBJ2-7	CSATTGSEQYF	TGCAGTGCAACCACAGGGTCCGAGCAGTACTTC
few	TRBV7-3	NA	TRBJ2-1	CASGHGTDNEQFF	TGTGCCAGCGGGCACGGTACCGACAATGAGCAGTTCTTC
NA	TRBV5-1	NA	TRBJ1-5	CASSSGESGQPQHF	TGCGCCAGCAGCTCAGGGGAATCGGGTCAGCCCCAGCATTTT
few	TRBV10-3	NA	TRBJ1-5	CAISEVGGSNQPQHF	TGTGCCATCAGTGAGGTGGGGGGTAGCAATCAGCCCCAGCATTTT
NA	TRBV6-2/TRBV6-3	NA	TRBJ2-2	CASSYSLGNTGELFF	TGTGCCAGCAGTTACTCTCTGGGAAACACCGGGGAGCTGTTTTTT
NA	TRBV9	NA	TRBJ2-7	CASSPGHGYEQYF	TGTGCCAGCAGCCCGGGACATGGCTACGAGCAGTACTTC
few	TRBV4-3	TRBD2	TRBJ2-3	CASSPTSGAITDTQYF	TGCGCCAGCAGCCCCACTAGCGGGGCTATCACAGATACGCAGTATTTT
few	TRBV12-3/TRBV12-4	NA	TRBJ2-6	CASSGGFGANVLTF	TGTGCCAGCAGCGGGGGCTTTGGGGCCAACGTCCTGACTTTC
few	TRBV2	NA	TRBJ1-2	CAEGGTLNYGYTF	TGTGCCGAAGGGGGTACCCTAAACTATGGCTACACCTTC
few	TRBV18	NA	TRBJ1-1	CASSPSVGLTEAFF	TGTGCCAGCTCACCATCGGTAGGGCTCACTGAAGCTTTCTTT
NA	TRBV9	NA	TRBJ2-1	CASSADRGWADGYNEQFF	TGTGCCAGCAGCGCCGACCGGGGGTGGGCAGACGGATACAATGAGCAGTTCTTC
NA	TRBV10-3	NA	TRBJ1-4	CAISESGGSRREKLFF	TGTGCCATCAGTGAGTCTGGAGGTTCCAGGCGGGAAAAACTGTTTTTT
few	TRBV11-1	NA	TRBJ2-1	CASSLGDDEQFF	TGTGCCAGCAGCTTAGGGGACGATGAGCAGTTCTTC
many	TRBV25-1	TRBD2	TRBJ2-5	CASSEAGGKETQYF	TGTGCCAGCAGTGAAGCGGGGGGAAAAGAGACCCAGTACTTC
NA	TRBV7-2	NA	TRBJ1-5	CASSLWGDSNQPQHF	TGTGCCAGCAGCTTATGGGGCGATAGCAATCAGCCCCAGCATTTT
NA	TRBV5-5	TRBD2	TRBJ2-1	CASSLRLAGETEQFF	TGTGCCAGCAGCCTCAGACTAGCGGGGGAGACTGAGCAGTTCTTC
NA	TRBV9	NA	TRBJ1-2	CASSVPERTGTGGYTF	TGTGCCAGCAGCGTTCCGGAGCGGACCGGGACCGGGGGCTACACCTTC